Below, 23 T cell receptor beta chains from the same sample are listed, as sequenced in a study of blood T cell repertoires in COVID-19. Sequencing was performed with immunoSEQ multiplex PCR; in TCRdb, only in-frame clones are kept and a portion is missing. The repertoire holds 350,000 or so clones, with roughly 90% as singletons. The sequenced sample consisted of peripheral blood. Receptor source: a woman aged 55 to 70 with COVID-19, enrolled during active disease.

V gene TRBV6-5 combines with J gene TRBJ2-2; 7 positions match TRBD1. CDR1 and CDR2 (germline): MNHEY, SVGAGI. V was pared by 6 bases and J by 4 bases, with 5 bases of the junction left unmatched. CDR3 length: 14 amino acids. The CDR3 sequence is CASSRDRLTGELFF. DNA for the CDR3: TGTGCCAGCAGCCGGGACAGACTCACCGGGGAGCTGTTTTTT.

The chain joins TRBV3-1 (or the pseudogene TRBV3-2) to TRBJ2-1, with 8 nucleotides matching TRBD2. Germline V lookup: CDR1 LGHDT, CDR2 YNNKEL (reference sequence). CDR3 length equals 16 residues. Trimming removed 0 bases from V and 9 bases from J; junction bases left unmatched: 10. CDR3 region: CASSQDWGGGRSEQFF. The DNA of the CDR3 is TGTGCCAGCAGCCAAGATTGGGGCGGGGGGCGGTCTGAGCAGTTCTTC.

This sequence joins TRBV7-7 and TRBJ2-3; 10 positions agree with TRBD2. Trimming at V came to 5 bases and at J to 1 base, leaving 6 bases not matched to a gene. The CDR3 sequence is 16 residues long. Germline V gene sequence: CDR1 SSHAT, CDR2 FNYEAQ (reference sequence). This CDR3 is CASSLRLAGGTDTQYF. The CDR3 DNA reads TGTGCCAGCAGCCTACGACTAGCGGGTGGCACAGATACGCAGTATTTT.

The V call is TRBV5-6, the J call TRBJ2-7; D perhaps matches TRBD2 (5 bases). V dropped 5 bases and J dropped 0 bases, with 12 bases sitting between them. The germline CDR1 and CDR2 sequences are SGHDT and YYEEEE. The CDR3 sequence is 14 residues long. The CDR3 reads CASRRTLTSYEQYF. DNA for the CDR3: TGTGCCAGCAGACGGACTCTCACCTCCTACGAGCAGTACTTC.

This sequence joins TRBV7-9 and TRBJ1-1; D gene unclear. Trimming cost V 10 bases and J 1 base, with 10 bases left between them. There are 12 residues in the CDR3. The germline V gene has CDR1 SEHNR and CDR2 FQNEAQ (reference sequence). The DNA of the CDR3 is TGTGCCACCTACGGTGGGAACACTGAAGCTTTCTTT. It encodes CATYGGNTEAFF. Variable domain in full (rest from reference TRBV7-9 and TRBJ1-1): DTGVSQNPRHKITKRGQNVTFRCDPISEHNRLYWYRQTLGQGPEFLTYFQNEAQLEKSRLLSDRFSAERPKGSFSTLEIQRTEQGDSAMYLCATYGGNTEAFFGQGTRLTVV.

The V gene is TRBV15, the J gene TRBJ2-7, with a tentative D call TRBD1 (5 bases). CDR3 length: 14 amino acids. Trimming took 2 bases from V and 4 from J, leaving 12 bases between them. The germline V gene encodes CDR1 LNHNV and CDR2 YYDKDF (reference sequence). CDR3 in DNA: TGTGCCACCAGCAGACAGGGCGGTGGGTACGAGCAGTACTTC. It is translated as CATSRQGGGYEQYF.

The CDR3 DNA reads as TGTGCCAGCAGAGGACTAGCGGGGAACACAGATACGCAGTATTTT. The encoded protein is CASRGLAGNTDTQYF. The chain carries TRBV6-5 and TRBJ2-3; TRBD2 matches at 12 bases. CDR3 size: 15 residues. Germline V gene sequence: CDR1 MNHEY, CDR2 SVGAGI. V lost 6 bases and J lost 2; bases outside the gene matches: 3.

This CDR3 reads CASSHQLRDSRSSGNTIYF. CDR3 DNA sequence: TGTGCCAGCAGCCACCAGCTCCGGGACAGTCGTAGCTCTGGAAACACCATATATTTT. This chain joins TRBV3-1 (or the pseudogene TRBV3-2) and TRBJ1-3, with 7 bases that match TRBD1. The CDR3 totals 19 residues. V lost 3 bases to trimming and J lost 0 bases; unmatched junction nucleotides: 14. Germline V gene lookup returns CDR1 LGHDT and CDR2 YNNKEL (reference sequence).

The DNA for the CDR3 is TGTGCCAGCAGTTACGGCGACAGGACAGGGAGTGGCTACACCTTC. The encoded protein is CASSYGDRTGSGYTF. This chain links TRBV6-5 with TRBJ1-2; 8 positions agree with TRBD1. The CDR3 extends over 15 amino acids. V lost 2 bases to trimming and J lost 7 bases; unmatched junction nucleotides: 9. Germline CDR1 reads MNHEY; CDR2 reads SVGAGI.

The V gene is TRBV5-4, the J gene TRBJ2-3, with a tentative D call TRBD2 (7 bases). Between the trimmed V and J ends, which lost 3 bases and 1 base, there was a span of 21 bases. This CDR3 comprises 18 residues. Germline CDR1 is SGHNT and CDR2 is YYREEE (reference sequence). CDR3 amino acids: CASSSERGKAGGTDTQYF. The CDR3 DNA is TGTGCCAGCAGCTCCGAGAGGGGGAAGGCGGGGGGCACAGATACGCAGTATTTT.

This clone came up once. The V and J genes are TRBV9 and TRBJ1-4, with 7 bases matching TRBD1. Germline CDR1 is SGDLS and CDR2 is YYNGEE. This CDR3 has 14 amino acids. J was trimmed by 8 bases and V by 4 bases; bases with no gene match: 8. The CDR3 reads CASSFGQGGEKLFF. CDR3 DNA sequence: TGTGCCAGCAGCTTTGGGCAGGGGGGAGAAAAACTGTTTTTT.

The V and J genes are TRBV3-1 (or the pseudogene TRBV3-2) and TRBJ2-5; 10 bases match TRBD2. This CDR3 spans 17 amino acids. CDR1 is LGHDT and CDR2 is YNNKEL in the germline V gene (reference sequence). J lost 1 base, V lost 3 bases, and 8 bases had no gene match. The CDR3, as DNA: TGTGCCAGCAGCCATTGGGGGATAGCGGGGGGCCAAGAGACCCAGTACTTC. Its protein is CASSHWGIAGGQETQYF.

This chain uses TRBV19 with TRBJ1-6; the D is unclear. Germline CDR1 LNHDA, CDR2 SQIVND (reference sequence). V lost 5 bases to trimming and J lost 12 bases, with 14 bases between them. The CDR3 contains 13 residues. The CDR3 DNA sequence: TGTGCCAGTAGTCCTCGCGGGGTAGTACCCCTCCACTTT. This gives the protein CASSPRGVVPLHF. The full variable domain, in which reference TRBV19 and TRBJ1-6 provide the parts outside the CDR3, is DGGITQSPKYLFRKEGQNVTLSCEQNLNHDAMYWYRQDPGQGLRLIYYSQIVNDFQKGDIAEGYSVSREKKESFPLTVTSAQKNPTAFYLCASSPRGVVPLHFGNGTRLTVT.

V and J are TRBV5-1 and TRBJ1-1; the D is unclear. Between the trimmed V and J ends, which lost 4 bases and 0 bases, there was a span of 10 bases. The germline V gene has CDR1 SGHRS and CDR2 YFSETQ. The CDR3 runs to 14 residues. The CDR3 spells CASSPVVVNTEAFF. Here the CDR3 DNA reads TGCGCCAGCAGCCCGGTCGTGGTGAACACTGAAGCTTTCTTT.

In its sample, this clone was seen a few times. The chain combines TRBV19 with TRBJ1-2; 7 bases are a match to TRBD1. There are 18 residues in the CDR3. Germline CDR1 LNHDA, CDR2 SQIVND (reference sequence). Trimming removed 3 bases from V and 2 bases from J; junction bases left unmatched: 15. DNA of the CDR3: TGTGCCAGTAGTATCCGTCTTAGTTCAACGACAGGGAACTATGGCTACACCTTC. Translation gives CASSIRLSSTTGNYGYTF. The full variable domain, completed using reference TRBV19 and TRBJ1-2, is DGGITQSPKYLFRKEGQNVTLSCEQNLNHDAMYWYRQDPGQGLRLIYYSQIVNDFQKGDIAEGYSVSREKKESFPLTVTSAQKNPTAFYLCASSIRLSSTTGNYGYTFGSGTRLTVV.

V usage is TRBV7-8 and J usage is TRBJ1-1; the match to TRBD1 covers 9 bases. V shed 3 bases and J 0 bases; nucleotides not matched to a gene: 2. CDR1 is SGHVS and CDR2 is FQNEAQ in the germline V gene. The CDR3 length is 15 residues. CDR3 sequence (DNA): TGTGCCAGCAGCTTTCGGGACAGGGTGAACACTGAAGCTTTCTTT. Amino acid sequence: CASSFRDRVNTEAFF. Supplemented by reference TRBV7-8 and TRBJ1-1, the full variable domain reads GAGVSQSPRYKVAKRGQDVALRCDPISGHVSLFWYQQALGQGPEFLTYFQNEAQLDKSGLPSDRFFAERPEGSVSTLKIQRTQQEDSAVYLCASSFRDRVNTEAFFGQGTRLTVV.

The rearrangement uses TRBV19 and TRBJ2-7; 16 bases fit TRBD2. The CDR3 is 18 residues long. The V and J ends lost 6 bases and 2 bases, in that order; junction bases with no gene match: 10. Germline CDR1 is LNHDA and CDR2 is SQIVND (reference sequence). The CDR3 coding sequence is TGTGCCAGTAGATCGGGACTAGCGGGGGGGCCCGTAGCCTACGAGCAGTACTTC. Translated, it gives CASRSGLAGGPVAYEQYF.

The chain uses TRBV7-9 and TRBJ2-1; D uncertain. Trimming pared 1 base from V and 9 bases from J, leaving 4 bases between. CDR1 and CDR2 from the germline V gene are SEHNR and FQNEAQ (reference sequence). This CDR3 has 11 amino acids. The CDR3 nucleotides are TGTGCCAGCAGCTTAGGAGGTGAGCAGTTCTTC. Encoded protein: CASSLGGEQFF.

J is TRBJ2-1 and V is TRBV6-2 or TRBV6-3, with 13 bases identical to TRBD2. Germline lookup yields CDR1 MNHEY and CDR2 SVGEGT. This CDR3 has 15 residues. The J segment lost 7 bases and the V segment lost 2 bases, leaving 2 bases of the junction unmatched. CDR3 in amino acids: CASSYGTSGVNEQFF. For the CDR3, the DNA is TGTGCCAGCAGTTACGGGACTAGCGGGGTTAATGAGCAGTTCTTC.

The chain has TRBV5-1 and TRBJ2-5, with D possibly matching TRBD2 (6 bases). The CDR3 is 14 amino acids. CDR1 and CDR2 (germline): SGHRS, YFSETQ. V lost 2 bases, J lost 9 bases, and 17 bases lay in between. CDR3 amino acids: CASSLSAGPGAQYF. CDR3 DNA sequence: TGCGCCAGCAGCTTATCAGCGGGCCCGGGGGCCCAGTACTTC.

The V call is TRBV9, the J call TRBJ2-1, with D possibly TRBD2 on 5 matching bases. V was pared by 4 bases and J by 6 bases, with 14 bases between. The length of the CDR3 is 14 residues. Germline lookup yields CDR1 SGDLS and CDR2 YYNGEE. The CDR3 coding sequence is TGTGCCAGCAGCTGGCACGGGGTTCCCAATGAGCAGTTCTTC. Translation gives CASSWHGVPNEQFF.

The J gene is TRBJ1-1, the V gene TRBV5-4; 8 bases fit TRBD1. The CDR3 contains 15 residues. In germline, CDR1 is SGHNT, CDR2 YYREEE (reference sequence). J was trimmed by 2 bases and V by 0 bases; bases with no gene match: 3. CDR3 in amino acids: CASSLDGTGNTEAFF. The CDR3 region has the DNA TGTGCCAGCAGCTTGGACGGGACAGGTAACACTGAAGCTTTCTTT.

This chain links TRBV5-1 with TRBJ2-7, with 7 positions matching TRBD1. Germline values: CDR1 SGHRS, CDR2 YFSETQ. Trimming cost V 1 base and J 3 bases; bases outside gene matches: 13. This CDR3 has 17 amino acids. CDR3 bases: TGCGCCAGCAGCTTGAAGGGACGGGACAGCAATAACTACGAGCAGTACTTC. This gives the protein CASSLKGRDSNNYEQYF.